These T cell receptor beta chains were read from a single sample in a study of blood T cell repertoires in COVID-19. TCRdb keeps only in-frame clones here, not all; method: immunoSEQ multiplex PCR. The data contain roughly 170,000 clones, roughly 80% of them seen just once; the ten biggest clones take up about 12%. Sample: PBMCs or T cells enriched from blood (not recorded which). These TCRs come from a man in his forties or fifties who had recovered from COVID-19. CDR3s include the opening cysteine and the closing phenylalanine or tryptophan. The order of the fields is CDR3 length, D gene, clone size, J gene, V gene, CDR3 DNA, CDR3 protein. The D gene is left open where the match is weak. Some rows have no size entry. The others give once, few or many, or a class for an expanded clone.

len: 15; d_gene: NA; abundance: NA; j_gene: TRBJ1-2; v_gene: TRBV19; CDR3nt: TGTGCCAGTAGGGACCCGGGACACAGCAACTATGGCTACACCTTC; CDR3aa: CASRDPGHSNYGYTF
len: 13; d_gene: NA; abundance: NA; j_gene: TRBJ2-5; v_gene: TRBV4-1; CDR3nt: TGCGCCAGCAGCCAAGCAGGGTGGGAGACCCAGTACTTC; CDR3aa: CASSQAGWETQYF
len: 14; d_gene: TRBD1; abundance: NA; j_gene: TRBJ2-1; v_gene: TRBV10-2; CDR3nt: TGCGCCAGCGGGACAGGGATTTCCTACAATGAGCAGTTCTTC; CDR3aa: CASGTGISYNEQFF
len: 12; d_gene: TRBD1; abundance: NA; j_gene: TRBJ1-2; v_gene: TRBV30; CDR3nt: TGTGCCTGGAGTTACAGGGGGAATGGCTACACCTTC; CDR3aa: CAWSYRGNGYTF
len: 15; d_gene: NA; abundance: NA; j_gene: TRBJ1-4; v_gene: TRBV4-1; CDR3nt: TGCGCCAGCAGCCAAGAGTCAGGGGTCCATGAAAAACTGTTTTTT; CDR3aa: CASSQESGVHEKLFF
len: 14; d_gene: TRBD1; abundance: NA; j_gene: TRBJ2-7; v_gene: TRBV29-1; CDR3nt: TGCAGCGCAGCCGGGACAGGGGAAAATTACGAGCAGTACTTC; CDR3aa: CSAAGTGENYEQYF
len: 15; d_gene: TRBD1; abundance: NA; j_gene: TRBJ2-4; v_gene: TRBV3-1/TRBV3-2; CDR3nt: TGTGCCAGCAGCCCGGACAGGGGAGCCAAAAACATTCAGTACTTC; CDR3aa: CASSPDRGAKNIQYF
len: 15; d_gene: NA; abundance: NA; j_gene: TRBJ1-2; v_gene: TRBV5-1; CDR3nt: TGCGCCAGCAGCTTGGGGGGTACAGGGAACTATGGCTACACCTTC; CDR3aa: CASSLGGTGNYGYTF
len: 13; d_gene: TRBD1; abundance: NA; j_gene: TRBJ2-2; v_gene: TRBV2; CDR3nt: TGTGCCAGCGGGACAGTAGGCGCCGGGGAGCTGTTTTTT; CDR3aa: CASGTVGAGELFF
len: 16; d_gene: TRBD1; abundance: NA; j_gene: TRBJ2-7; v_gene: TRBV5-1; CDR3nt: TGCGCCAGCAGCCCTAGGGGACAGGGGGCCTCCTACGAGCAGTACTTC; CDR3aa: CASSPRGQGASYEQYF
len: 13; d_gene: NA; abundance: NA; j_gene: TRBJ1-6; v_gene: TRBV18; CDR3nt: TGTGCCAGCTCACTGGGGAGGGAAACACCCCTCCACTTT; CDR3aa: CASSLGRETPLHF
len: 14; d_gene: NA; abundance: NA; j_gene: TRBJ1-1; v_gene: TRBV5-1; CDR3nt: TGCGCCAGCAGGTACCGGGGAGGCAACACTGAAGCTTTCTTT; CDR3aa: CASRYRGGNTEAFF
len: 15; d_gene: NA; abundance: NA; j_gene: TRBJ1-2; v_gene: TRBV7-9; CDR3nt: TGTGCCAGCACCTTAGGAGGGAGAGCTAACTATGGCTACACCTTC; CDR3aa: CASTLGGRANYGYTF
len: 16; d_gene: NA; abundance: NA; j_gene: TRBJ1-5; v_gene: TRBV18; CDR3nt: TGTGCCAGCTCACCATCAGGGAGGGGGGTCAATCAGCCCCAGCATTTT; CDR3aa: CASSPSGRGVNQPQHF
len: 13; d_gene: TRBD1; abundance: NA; j_gene: TRBJ2-7; v_gene: TRBV5-6; CDR3nt: TGTGCCAGCAGCTTGCCAGGACAGGACGAGCAGTACTTC; CDR3aa: CASSLPGQDEQYF
len: 16; d_gene: TRBD2; abundance: NA; j_gene: TRBJ2-5; v_gene: TRBV7-6; CDR3nt: TGTGCCAGCAGCTTAGCGGGAGCGGGGGGGCAGAAGACCCAGTACTTC; CDR3aa: CASSLAGAGGQKTQYF
len: 15; d_gene: TRBD2; abundance: NA; j_gene: TRBJ2-1; v_gene: TRBV4-2; CDR3nt: TGTGCCAGCAGCCAAGATGGGACTAGCTACAATGAGCAGTTCTTC; CDR3aa: CASSQDGTSYNEQFF
len: 16; d_gene: TRBD1; abundance: many; j_gene: TRBJ2-5; v_gene: TRBV5-4; CDR3nt: TGTGCCAGCAGCACCCGGGGGACAGGGGGCCGGGAGACCCAGTACTTC; CDR3aa: CASSTRGTGGRETQYF
len: 16; d_gene: NA; abundance: NA; j_gene: TRBJ2-2; v_gene: TRBV9; CDR3nt: TGTGCCAGCAGCGTATTCCAGGGAGGGGGTGCCGGGGAGCTGTTTTTT; CDR3aa: CASSVFQGGGAGELFF
len: 15; d_gene: TRBD1; abundance: NA; j_gene: TRBJ1-5; v_gene: TRBV15; CDR3nt: TGTGCCACCAGCGGGGGACAGGGGGGGAATCAGCCCCAGCATTTT; CDR3aa: CATSGGQGGNQPQHF
len: 13; d_gene: NA; abundance: NA; j_gene: TRBJ1-5; v_gene: TRBV19; CDR3nt: TGTGCCACTGGTGGCTTGGGCAATCAGCCCCAGCATTTT; CDR3aa: CATGGLGNQPQHF
len: 15; d_gene: NA; abundance: NA; j_gene: TRBJ1-4; v_gene: TRBV6-5; CDR3nt: TGTGCCAGCAGTCAGGACACCGGGCTTAATGAAAAACTGTTTTTT; CDR3aa: CASSQDTGLNEKLFF
len: 15; d_gene: TRBD1; abundance: NA; j_gene: TRBJ1-2; v_gene: TRBV6-5; CDR3nt: TGTGCCAGCACCACGGGGGGACAGGGGGTTGGAGGCTACACCTTC; CDR3aa: CASTTGGQGVGGYTF
len: 16; d_gene: NA; abundance: once; j_gene: TRBJ1-2; v_gene: TRBV7-2; CDR3nt: TGTACCAGCAGCAAAGTCGGGATGCTTCAAAACTATGGCTACACCTTC; CDR3aa: CTSSKVGMLQNYGYTF
len: 13; d_gene: NA; abundance: NA; j_gene: TRBJ1-1; v_gene: TRBV6-8; CDR3nt: TGTGCCAGCAGTTCGGGACTTGGAGCTGAAGCTTTCTTT; CDR3aa: CASSSGLGAEAFF
len: 19; d_gene: NA; abundance: NA; j_gene: TRBJ2-2; v_gene: TRBV4-3; CDR3nt: TGCGCCAGCAGCCAAGCGGGTCGCGTGCGCATAAAGAACACCGGGGAGCTGTTTTTT; CDR3aa: CASSQAGRVRIKNTGELFF
len: 13; d_gene: TRBD2; abundance: NA; j_gene: TRBJ2-5; v_gene: TRBV2; CDR3nt: TGTGCCAGCGAGGGCGTAGCGGGGGAGACCCAGTACTTC; CDR3aa: CASEGVAGETQYF
len: 14; d_gene: NA; abundance: NA; j_gene: TRBJ2-3; v_gene: TRBV5-4; CDR3nt: TGTGCCAGCAGCTTGGGTAGCGGCACAGATACGCAGTATTTT; CDR3aa: CASSLGSGTDTQYF
len: 11; d_gene: NA; abundance: NA; j_gene: TRBJ1-2; v_gene: TRBV6-1; CDR3nt: TGTGCCAGCTGGGCGAACTATGGCTACACCTTC; CDR3aa: CASWANYGYTF
len: 16; d_gene: NA; abundance: NA; j_gene: TRBJ2-3; v_gene: TRBV27; CDR3nt: TGTGCCAGCAGTTACCTACAGGGATACAGCACAGATACGCAGTATTTT; CDR3aa: CASSYLQGYSTDTQYF
len: 14; d_gene: NA; abundance: NA; j_gene: TRBJ1-4; v_gene: TRBV12-5; CDR3nt: TGTGCTAGTGGTTTGGGGAGGCCGGGTGAAAAACTGTTTTTT; CDR3aa: CASGLGRPGEKLFF
len: 17; d_gene: NA; abundance: NA; j_gene: TRBJ2-1; v_gene: TRBV24-1; CDR3nt: TGTGCCACCAGTGATGCCTCAGGGTTGAGCTCCTACAATGAGCAGTTCTTC; CDR3aa: CATSDASGLSSYNEQFF
len: 15; d_gene: TRBD1; abundance: NA; j_gene: TRBJ1-5; v_gene: TRBV19; CDR3nt: TGTGCCAGTAGTCCGGGGACAGGGGGTTGGCAGCCCCAGCATTTT; CDR3aa: CASSPGTGGWQPQHF
len: 14; d_gene: NA; abundance: NA; j_gene: TRBJ2-7; v_gene: TRBV7-2; CDR3nt: TGTGCCAGCAGCCCTTCTGGAGGGGCCTACGAGCAGTACTTC; CDR3aa: CASSPSGGAYEQYF
len: 16; d_gene: NA; abundance: NA; j_gene: TRBJ1-5; v_gene: TRBV15; CDR3nt: TGTGCCACCAGCAGAGATCTGGGGGCGCGAGGTCAGCCCCAGCATTTT; CDR3aa: CATSRDLGARGQPQHF